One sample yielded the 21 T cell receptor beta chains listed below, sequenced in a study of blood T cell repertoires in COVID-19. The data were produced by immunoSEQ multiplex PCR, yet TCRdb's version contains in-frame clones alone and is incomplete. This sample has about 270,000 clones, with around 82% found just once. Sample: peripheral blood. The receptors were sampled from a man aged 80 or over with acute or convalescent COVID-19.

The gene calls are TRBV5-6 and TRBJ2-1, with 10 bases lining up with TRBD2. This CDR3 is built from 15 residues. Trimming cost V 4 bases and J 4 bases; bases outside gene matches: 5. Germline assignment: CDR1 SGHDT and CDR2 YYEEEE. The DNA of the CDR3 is TGTGCCAGCAGCATTAGCGGGGGGCTTTACAATGAGCAGTTCTTC. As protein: CASSISGGLYNEQFF.

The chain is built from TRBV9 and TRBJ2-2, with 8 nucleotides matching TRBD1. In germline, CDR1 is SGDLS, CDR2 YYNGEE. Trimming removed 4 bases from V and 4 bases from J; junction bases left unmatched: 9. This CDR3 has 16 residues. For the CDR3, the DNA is TGTGCCAGCAGCAACCGACAGGGGCCGTCCACCGGGGAGCTGTTTTTT. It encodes CASSNRQGPSTGELFF.

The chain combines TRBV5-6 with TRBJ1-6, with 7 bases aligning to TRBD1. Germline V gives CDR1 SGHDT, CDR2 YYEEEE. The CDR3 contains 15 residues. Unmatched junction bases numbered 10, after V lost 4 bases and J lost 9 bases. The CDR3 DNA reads TGTGCCAGCAGCCTGGACAGGTCGGTGGGTTCACCCCTCCACTTT. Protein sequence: CASSLDRSVGSPLHF.

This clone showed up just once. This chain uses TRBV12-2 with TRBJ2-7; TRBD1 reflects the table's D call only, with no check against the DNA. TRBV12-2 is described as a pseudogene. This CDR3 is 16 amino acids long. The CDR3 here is CASRLRRPGRAYEQYF. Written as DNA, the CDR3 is TGTGCAAGTCGCTTAAGGCGGCCAGGGCGCGCCTACGAGCAGTACTTC.

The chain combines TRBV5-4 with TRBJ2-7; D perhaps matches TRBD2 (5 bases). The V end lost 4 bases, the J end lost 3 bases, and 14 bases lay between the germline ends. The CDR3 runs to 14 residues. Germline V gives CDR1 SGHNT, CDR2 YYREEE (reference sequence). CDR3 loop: CASSPLDGGYEQYF. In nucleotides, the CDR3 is TGTGCCAGCAGCCCTTTAGACGGAGGCTACGAGCAGTACTTC. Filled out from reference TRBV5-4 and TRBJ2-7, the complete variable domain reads ETGVTQSPTHLIKTRGQQVTLRCSSQSGHNTVSWYQQALGQGPQFIFQYYREEENGRGNFPPRFSGLQFPNYSSELNVNALELDDSALYLCASSPLDGGYEQYFGPGTRLTVT.

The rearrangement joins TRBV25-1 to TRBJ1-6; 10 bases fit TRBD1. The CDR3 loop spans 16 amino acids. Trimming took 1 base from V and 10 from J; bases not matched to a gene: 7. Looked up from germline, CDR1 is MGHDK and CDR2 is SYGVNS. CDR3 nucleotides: TGTGCCAGCAGTGAATCCGACAGGGGGCCACGATCACCCCTCCACTTT. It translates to CASSESDRGPRSPLHF.

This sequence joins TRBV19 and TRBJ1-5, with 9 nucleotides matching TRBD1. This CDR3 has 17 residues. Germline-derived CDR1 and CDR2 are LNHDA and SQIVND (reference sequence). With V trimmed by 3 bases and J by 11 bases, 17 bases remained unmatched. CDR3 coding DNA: TGTGCCAGTAGTATGTTGGGGGGACAGGGCCGTCGTGGGGCCCAGCATTTT. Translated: CASSMLGGQGRRGAQHF.

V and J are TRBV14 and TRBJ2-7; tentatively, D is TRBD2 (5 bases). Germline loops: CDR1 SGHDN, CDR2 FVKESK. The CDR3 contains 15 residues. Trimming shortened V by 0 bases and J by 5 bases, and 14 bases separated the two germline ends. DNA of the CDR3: TGTGCCAGCAGCCAAGACAGGTCGACTAATGACGAGCAGTACTTC. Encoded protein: CASSQDRSTNDEQYF.

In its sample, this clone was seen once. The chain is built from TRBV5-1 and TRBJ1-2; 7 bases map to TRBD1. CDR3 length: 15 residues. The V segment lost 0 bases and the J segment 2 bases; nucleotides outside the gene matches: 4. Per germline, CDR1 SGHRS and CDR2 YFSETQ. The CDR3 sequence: CASSLGDSRNYGYTF. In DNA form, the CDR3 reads TGCGCCAGCAGCTTGGGGGACAGTCGGAACTATGGCTACACCTTC.

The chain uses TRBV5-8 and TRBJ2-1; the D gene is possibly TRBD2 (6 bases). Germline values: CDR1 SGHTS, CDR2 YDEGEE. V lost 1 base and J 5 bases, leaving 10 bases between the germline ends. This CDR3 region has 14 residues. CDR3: CASSLRGNHNEQFF. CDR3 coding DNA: TGTGCCAGCAGCTTGCGGGGGAATCACAATGAGCAGTTCTTC.

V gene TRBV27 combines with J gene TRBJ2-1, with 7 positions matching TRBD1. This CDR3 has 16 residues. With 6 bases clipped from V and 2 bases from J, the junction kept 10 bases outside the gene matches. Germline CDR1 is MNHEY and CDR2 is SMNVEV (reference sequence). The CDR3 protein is CASSLSAGGTYNEQFF. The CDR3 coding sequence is TGTGCCAGCAGCCTATCAGCAGGGGGAACCTACAATGAGCAGTTCTTC.

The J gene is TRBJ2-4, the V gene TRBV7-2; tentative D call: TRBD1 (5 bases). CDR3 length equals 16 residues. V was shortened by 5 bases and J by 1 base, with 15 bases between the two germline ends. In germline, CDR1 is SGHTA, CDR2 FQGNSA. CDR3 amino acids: CASSVDLQEAKNIQYF. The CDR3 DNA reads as TGTGCCAGCAGCGTAGACCTACAGGAGGCCAAAAACATTCAGTACTTC.

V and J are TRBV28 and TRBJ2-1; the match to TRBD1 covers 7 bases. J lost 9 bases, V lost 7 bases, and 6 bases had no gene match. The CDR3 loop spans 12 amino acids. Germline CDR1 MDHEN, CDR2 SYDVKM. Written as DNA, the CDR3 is TGTGCCAGCAATAAAGACAGGGTTGAGCAGTTCTTC. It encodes CASNKDRVEQFF.

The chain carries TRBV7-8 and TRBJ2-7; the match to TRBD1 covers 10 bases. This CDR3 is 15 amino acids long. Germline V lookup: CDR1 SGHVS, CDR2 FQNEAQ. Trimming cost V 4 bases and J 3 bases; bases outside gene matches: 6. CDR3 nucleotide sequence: TGTGCCAGCAGCTCCACCGACAGGGGGCGCTACGAGCAGTACTTC. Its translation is CASSSTDRGRYEQYF.

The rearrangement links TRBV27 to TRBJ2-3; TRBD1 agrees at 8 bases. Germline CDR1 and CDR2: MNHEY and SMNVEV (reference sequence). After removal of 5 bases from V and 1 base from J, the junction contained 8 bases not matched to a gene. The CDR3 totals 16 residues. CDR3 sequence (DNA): TGTGCCAGCAGTCCAATACCGGGACAGGGCACAGATACGCAGTATTTT. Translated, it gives CASSPIPGQGTDTQYF.

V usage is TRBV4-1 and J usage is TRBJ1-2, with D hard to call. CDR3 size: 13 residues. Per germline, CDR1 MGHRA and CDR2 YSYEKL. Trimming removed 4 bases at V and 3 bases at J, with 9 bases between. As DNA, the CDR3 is TGCGCCAGCAGCCCGAGGGAGGACTATGGCTACACCTTC. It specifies CASSPREDYGYTF.

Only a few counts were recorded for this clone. CDR3 in DNA: TGTGCCAGTAGTATGGGTGCAGGGGGCGGCTACACCTTC. Translating gives CASSMGAGGGYTF. The chain has TRBV19 and TRBJ1-2; 8 nucleotides match TRBD1. CDR3 size: 13 residues. Germline V gene sequence: CDR1 LNHDA, CDR2 SQIVND (reference sequence). V lost 3 bases to trimming and J lost 8 bases; unmatched junction nucleotides: 5.

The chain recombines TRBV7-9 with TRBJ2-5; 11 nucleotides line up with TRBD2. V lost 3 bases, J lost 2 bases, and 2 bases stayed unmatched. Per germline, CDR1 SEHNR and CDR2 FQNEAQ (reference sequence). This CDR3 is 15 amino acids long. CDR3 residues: CASSLTSGEQETQYF. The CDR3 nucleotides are TGTGCCAGCAGCTTGACTAGCGGGGAACAAGAGACCCAGTACTTC. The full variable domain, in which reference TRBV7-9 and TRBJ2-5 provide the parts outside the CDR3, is DTGVSQNPRHKITKRGQNVTFRCDPISEHNRLYWYRQTLGQGPEFLTYFQNEAQLEKSRLLSDRFSAERPKGSFSTLEIQRTEQGDSAMYLCASSLTSGEQETQYFGPGTRLLVL.

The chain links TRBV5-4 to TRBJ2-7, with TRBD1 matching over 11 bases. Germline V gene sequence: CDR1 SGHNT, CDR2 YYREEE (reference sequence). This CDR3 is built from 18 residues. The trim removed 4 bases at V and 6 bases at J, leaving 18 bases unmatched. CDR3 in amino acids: CASSRGQGDYSPTREQYF. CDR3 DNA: TGTGCCAGCAGCCGGGGACAGGGGGACTATTCACCGACTCGCGAGCAGTACTTC. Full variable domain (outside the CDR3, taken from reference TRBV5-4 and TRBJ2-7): ETGVTQSPTHLIKTRGQQVTLRCSSQSGHNTVSWYQQALGQGPQFIFQYYREEENGRGNFPPRFSGLQFPNYSSELNVNALELDDSALYLCASSRGQGDYSPTREQYFGPGTRLTVT.

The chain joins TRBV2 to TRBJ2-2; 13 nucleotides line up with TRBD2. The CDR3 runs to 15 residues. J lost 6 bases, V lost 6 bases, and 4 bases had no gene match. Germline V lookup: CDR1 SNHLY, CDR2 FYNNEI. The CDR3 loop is CASSRLAGGPGELFF. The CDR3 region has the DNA TGTGCCAGCAGCAGACTAGCGGGAGGTCCCGGGGAGCTGTTTTTT. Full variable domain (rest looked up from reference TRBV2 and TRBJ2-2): EPEVTQTPSHQVTQMGQEVILRCVPISNHLYFYWYRQILGQKVEFLVSFYNNEISEKSEIFDDQFSVERPDGSNFTLKIRSTKLEDSAMYFCASSRLAGGPGELFFGEGSRLTVL.

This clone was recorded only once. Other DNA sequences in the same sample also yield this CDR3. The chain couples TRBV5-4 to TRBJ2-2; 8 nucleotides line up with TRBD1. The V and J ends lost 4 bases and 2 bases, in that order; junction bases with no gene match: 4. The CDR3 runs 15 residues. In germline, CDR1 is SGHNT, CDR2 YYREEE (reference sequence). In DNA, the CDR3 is TGTGCCAGCAGCCCGGACAGGGTAAACACCGGGGAGCTGTTTTTT. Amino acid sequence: CASSPDRVNTGELFF.